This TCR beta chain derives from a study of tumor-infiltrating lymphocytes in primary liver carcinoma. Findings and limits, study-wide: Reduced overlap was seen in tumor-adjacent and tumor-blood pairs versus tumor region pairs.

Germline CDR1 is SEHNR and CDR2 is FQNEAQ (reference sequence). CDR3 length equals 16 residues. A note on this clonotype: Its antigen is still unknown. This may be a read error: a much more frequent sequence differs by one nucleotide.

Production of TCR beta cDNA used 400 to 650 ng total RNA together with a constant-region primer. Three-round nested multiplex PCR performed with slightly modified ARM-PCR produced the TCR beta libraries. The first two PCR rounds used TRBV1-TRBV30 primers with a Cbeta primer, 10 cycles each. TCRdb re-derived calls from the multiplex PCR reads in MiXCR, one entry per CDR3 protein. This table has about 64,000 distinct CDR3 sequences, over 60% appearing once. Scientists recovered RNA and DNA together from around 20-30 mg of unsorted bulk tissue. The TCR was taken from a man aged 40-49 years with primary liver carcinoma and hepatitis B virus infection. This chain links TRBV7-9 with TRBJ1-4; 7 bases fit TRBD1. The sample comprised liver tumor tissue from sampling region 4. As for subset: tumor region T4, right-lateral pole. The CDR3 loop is CASSPPGQATNQKLFF. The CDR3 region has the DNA TGTGCCAGCAGCCCACCCGGACAGGCAACTAATCAAAAACTGTTTTTT.